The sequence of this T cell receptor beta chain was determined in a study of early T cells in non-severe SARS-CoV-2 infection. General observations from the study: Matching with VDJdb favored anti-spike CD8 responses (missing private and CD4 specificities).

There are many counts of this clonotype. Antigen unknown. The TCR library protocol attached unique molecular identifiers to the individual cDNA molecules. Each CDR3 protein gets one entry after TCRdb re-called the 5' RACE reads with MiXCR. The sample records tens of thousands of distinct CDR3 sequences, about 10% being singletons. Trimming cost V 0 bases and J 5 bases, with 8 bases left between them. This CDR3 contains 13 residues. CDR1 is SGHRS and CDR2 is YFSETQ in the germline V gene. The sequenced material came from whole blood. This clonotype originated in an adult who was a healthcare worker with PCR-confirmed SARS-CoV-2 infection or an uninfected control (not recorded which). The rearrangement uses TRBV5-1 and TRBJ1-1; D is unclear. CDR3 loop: CASSLGARTEAFF. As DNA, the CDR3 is TGCGCCAGCAGCTTGGGGGCGCGAACTGAAGCTTTCTTT.